What follows are 16 T cell receptor beta chains derived from one specimen sequenced in a study of CD8 T cells in Susac syndrome. Random hexamers served to reverse transcribe roughly 0.5 to 1 ug RNA. TCRdb re-called the immunoSEQ multiplex PCR reads through MiXCR, storing one row per CDR3 protein. The top ten hold 0.12% of the sample, which has around 180,000 distinct CDR3 sequences, 90% to 95% seen once. Sequenced input: CD4+ T cells from PBMCs. Every receptor here comes from a human donor with Susac syndrome.

The rearrangement links TRBV5-1 to TRBJ2-5, with D maybe TRBD2 (6 bases). With 0 bases removed from V and 4 bases from J, the gap between germline ends came to 13 bases. The germline gives CDR1 SGHRS, CDR2 YFSETQ. The CDR3 has 15 amino acids. The CDR3 DNA is TGCGCCAGCAGCTTGGGCGGGGATATTGCAGAGACCCAGTACTTC. The encoded protein is CASSLGGDIAETQYF.

The chain is built from TRBV7-9 and TRBJ2-5; tentative D call: TRBD2 (6 bases). Trimming cost V 3 bases and J 9 bases, with 17 bases left between them. The CDR3 extends over 14 amino acids. CDR1 SEHNR and CDR2 FQNEAQ come from the germline V gene (reference sequence). The CDR3 region is CASSFGRVSGAQYF. The CDR3 DNA sequence: TGTGCCAGCAGCTTCGGAAGGGTTTCGGGAGCCCAGTACTTC.

The chain couples TRBV20-1 to TRBJ2-7, with D tentatively TRBD1 or TRBD2 (6 bases each). CDR1 DFQATT and CDR2 SNEGSKA come from the germline V gene (reference sequence). This CDR3 has 15 amino acids. Between the trimmed V and J ends, which lost 1 base and 3 bases, there was a span of 16 bases. CDR3 residues: CSARGGAASNYEQYF. The CDR3, as DNA: TGCAGTGCTAGAGGGGGGGCAGCCTCCAACTACGAGCAGTACTTC.

The chain employs TRBV29-1 and TRBJ2-2; TRBD1 aligns across 7 bases. With 4 bases clipped from V and 7 bases from J, the junction kept 6 bases outside the gene matches. The germline CDR1 and CDR2 sequences are SQVTM and ANQGSEA. There are 13 residues in the CDR3. In nucleotides, the CDR3 is TGCAGCGTTGGACAGGGAAGTCACGGGGAGCTGTTTTTT. The encoded protein is CSVGQGSHGELFF.

In DNA form, the CDR3 reads TGTGCCAGCAGTGAAGAGGGACTATATGAGGCCCTCCACTTT. Translation gives CASSEEGLYEALHF. The chain joins TRBV6-1 to TRBJ1-6, with a possible D match to TRBD1 (5 bases). V lost 1 base and J 14 bases, leaving 15 bases between the germline ends. The CDR3 has 14 residues. Germline V gene data show CDR1 as MNHNS and CDR2 as SASEGT.

CDR3 nucleotide sequence: TGTGCCTGGAGCGGACAGACCCCATCGGGAAGCAATCAGCCCCAGCATTTT. This sequence encodes CAWSGQTPSGSNQPQHF. V and J are TRBV30 and TRBJ1-5; a possible D gene is TRBD1 (6 bases). Per the germline V gene, CDR1 is GTSNPN and CDR2 is SVGIG (reference sequence). The V end was cut by 3 bases, the J end by 1 base, with 19 bases between. There are 17 residues in the CDR3.

V and J are TRBV12-3 or TRBV12-4 and TRBJ1-6; weak D call: TRBD1 (5 bases). The CDR3 has 16 amino acids. V lost 5 bases to trimming and J lost 9 bases, with 20 bases between them. CDR3 nucleotides: TGTGCCAGCAGTCGCCTGGGACTGGAGAATTCTTCACCCCTCCACTTT. It is translated as CASSRLGLENSSPLHF.

V and J are TRBV9 and TRBJ2-7; D call uncertain. The CDR3 runs to 14 residues. V dropped 0 bases and J dropped 4 bases, with 11 bases sitting between them. Germline V gene sequence: CDR1 SGDLS, CDR2 YYNGEE. CDR3 sequence (DNA): TGTGCCAGCAGCGTAGGGCCGGATCCATACGAGCAGTACTTC. Translation gives CASSVGPDPYEQYF. The whole variable domain, filled in from reference TRBV9 and TRBJ2-7, reads DSGVTQTPKHLITATGQRVTLRCSPRSGDLSVYWYQQSLDQGLQFLIQYYNGEERAKGNILERFSAQQFPDLHSELNLSSLELGDSALYFCASSVGPDPYEQYFGPGTRLTVT.

The gene calls are TRBV25-1 and TRBJ2-7, with TRBD1 matching over 9 bases. Trimming at V came to 1 base and at J to 3 bases, leaving 13 bases not matched to a gene. CDR1 is MGHDK, CDR2 SYGVNS, per germline. This CDR3 comprises 18 residues. Written as DNA, the CDR3 is TGTGCCAGCAGTGAATCTGGATCAAGTGGGACAGGGTTCTACGAGCAGTACTTC. Its translation is CASSESGSSGTGFYEQYF.

The chain couples TRBV18 to TRBJ2-7; 10 bases are a match to TRBD1. CDR3 length: 14 residues. J was trimmed by 3 bases and V by 4 bases; bases with no gene match: 3. Germline CDR1 is KGHSH and CDR2 is LQKENI. In DNA, the CDR3 is TGTGCCAGCTCACGAGGACAGGGGGTCTACGAGCAGTACTTC. It codes for CASSRGQGVYEQYF.

This clonotype appeared once. The chain links TRBV29-1 to TRBJ1-1, with a possible D match to TRBD1 (6 bases). Trimming stripped 3 bases from V and 11 bases from J, with 16 bases between. The germline V gene encodes CDR1 SQVTM and CDR2 ANQGSEA. The CDR3 contains 12 residues. DNA of the CDR3: TGCAGCGTTGACCATCCCTCGGGGGGCGCTTTCTTT. Protein product: CSVDHPSGGAFF.

This chain links TRBV28 with TRBJ2-1; 7 bases fit TRBD2. CDR1 MDHEN and CDR2 SYDVKM come from the germline V gene. The J segment lost 0 bases and the V segment lost 4 bases, leaving 6 bases of the junction unmatched. The CDR3 length is 16 residues. CDR3 loop: CASSSLAASSYNEQFF. For the CDR3, the DNA is TGTGCCAGCAGTTCCCTAGCGGCCAGCTCCTACAATGAGCAGTTCTTC. The complete variable domain, with remaining parts taken from reference TRBV28 and TRBJ2-1, reads DVKVTQSSRYLVKRTGEKVFLECVQDMDHENMFWYRQDPGLGLRLIYFSYDVKMKEKGDIPEGYSVSREKKERFSLILESASTNQTSMYLCASSSLAASSYNEQFFGPGTRLTVL.

The V call is TRBV27, the J call TRBJ2-7; 7 nucleotides line up with TRBD1. V dropped 6 bases and J dropped 2; count of bases not matched to a gene: 7. The CDR3 covers 14 residues. Germline V lookup: CDR1 MNHEY, CDR2 SMNVEV (reference sequence). CDR3 amino acids: CASSAGTVAYEQYF. The CDR3 bases are TGTGCCAGCAGCGCCGGGACAGTTGCCTACGAGCAGTACTTC.

The rearrangement joins TRBV7-6 to TRBJ1-1; D remains ambiguous. V lost 1 base and J lost 0, with 6 bases in between. The germline V gene encodes CDR1 SGHVS and CDR2 FNYEAQ. CDR3 length: 14 amino acids. The CDR3 reads CASSLGAVNTEAFF. The CDR3, as DNA: TGTGCCAGCAGCTTAGGGGCAGTGAACACTGAAGCTTTCTTT.

A few counts support this clonotype. V and J are TRBV11-3 and TRBJ1-3; D not certain. CDR3 length: 15 residues. Germline V gives CDR1 SGHNT, CDR2 YENEEA. Trimming took off 1 base at V and 0 bases at J, with 7 bases between the two ends. In DNA, the CDR3 is TGTGCCAGCAGCTTAGGAGGCACCTCTGGAAACACCATATATTTT. The encoded protein is CASSLGGTSGNTIYF.

The rearrangement uses TRBV7-9 and TRBJ2-5; TRBD2 is a possible D gene (6 bases). Germline V gene sequence: CDR1 SEHNR, CDR2 FQNEAQ (reference sequence). Trimming removed 8 bases from V and 2 bases from J, with 12 bases in between. This CDR3 has 13 residues. CDR3: CASLTRGQETQYF. DNA for the CDR3: TGTGCCAGCCTAACCCGGGGGCAAGAGACCCAGTACTTC.